These T cell receptor beta chains were read from a single sample in a study of T cell changes during pregnancy in multiple sclerosis. Sequencing was performed with immunoSEQ multiplex PCR; in TCRdb, only in-frame clones are kept and a portion is missing. This table holds tens of thousands of clones, roughly nine tenths found once. The specimen was peripheral blood, collected in the third trimester of pregnancy. These receptor sequences come from a female donor in good health, enrolled as a control in a pregnancy study. CDR3s leave out the opening cysteine and the closing phenylalanine or tryptophan. The size entry is marked missing in some rows and otherwise reads once, few, many or a size class.

V: TRBV6-5
size: NA
CDR3: ASSREGTNEKLF

V: TRBV6-5
size: NA
CDR3: ASTSGSAKNIQY

V: TRBV5-6
size: once
CDR3: ASSPDRGNSGYT

V: TRBV10-2
size: NA
CDR3: ASSESVSMNTEAF

V: TRBV9
size: NA
CDR3: ASSVGGSWGNEQF

V: TRBV6-1
size: NA
CDR3: ASSRTATNEKLF

V: TRBV25-1
size: once
CDR3: ASRGDRGPSDLH

V: TRBV27
size: NA
CDR3: ASSPQGINTEAF

V: TRBV9
size: NA
CDR3: ASSRDRRTGRANTEAF

V: TRBV2
size: NA
CDR3: ASSQATGGAGTEAF

V: TRBV30
size: NA
CDR3: AWTGLAGGPGNEQF

V: TRBV5-1
size: NA
CDR3: ASSRDGRYGYT

V: TRBV27
size: NA
CDR3: ASSLRGQGGGELF

V: TRBV30
size: NA
CDR3: ASGQDYNSPLH

V: TRBV4-2
size: once
CDR3: ASSHDRGRNTEAF

V: TRBV7-7
size: NA
CDR3: ASSLSEGSGELF

V: TRBV19
size: NA
CDR3: ASSSLRGRDEKLF

V: TRBV28
size: NA
CDR3: ASRAETGFNEKLF

V: TRBV5-1
size: NA
CDR3: ASSLVQGPVQETQY

V: TRBV7-6
size: NA
CDR3: ASSSLDGAYEQY

V: TRBV6-4
size: NA
CDR3: ASSDLAGAGELF

V: TRBV18
size: NA
CDR3: ASSPGRGSPLH

V: TRBV14
size: NA
CDR3: ASSLNRDTGELF

V: TRBV30
size: NA
CDR3: AWSMGLAGGPDTQY

V: TRBV12-5
size: NA
CDR3: ASGLVGDRSNTGELF

V: TRBV27
size: NA
CDR3: ASSDWASGTFQETQY

V: TRBV7-9
size: NA
CDR3: ASSYTRGRTDTQY

V: TRBV5-1
size: NA
CDR3: ASSLAGGSAF

V: TRBV7-7
size: few
CDR3: ASSSRQGAEGDTGELF

V: TRBV27
size: NA
CDR3: ASSLDRGPDTQY

V: TRBV5-1
size: NA
CDR3: ASSLVPGQGLGSSGNTIY

V: TRBV6-4
size: NA
CDR3: ASRPRGGAINTEAF

V: TRBV5-1
size: NA
CDR3: ASSPGGTPQEQF

V: TRBV30
size: NA
CDR3: AWSGKASGNTIY

V: TRBV6-5
size: NA
CDR3: ASSRTSGRSETQY

V: TRBV19
size: NA
CDR3: ASSPIQGGGEQY

V: TRBV5-6
size: NA
CDR3: ASSLGGGPYSTDTQY

V: TRBV25-1
size: NA
CDR3: ASSEFGTTGSAF

V: TRBV4-1
size: NA
CDR3: ASSQAPARDYEQF

V: TRBV7-9
size: NA
CDR3: ASSLGLAGGGEQF

V: TRBV9
size: NA
CDR3: ASSLRTGGGNTEAF

V: TRBV5-1
size: NA
CDR3: ASSLEGRGYEQY